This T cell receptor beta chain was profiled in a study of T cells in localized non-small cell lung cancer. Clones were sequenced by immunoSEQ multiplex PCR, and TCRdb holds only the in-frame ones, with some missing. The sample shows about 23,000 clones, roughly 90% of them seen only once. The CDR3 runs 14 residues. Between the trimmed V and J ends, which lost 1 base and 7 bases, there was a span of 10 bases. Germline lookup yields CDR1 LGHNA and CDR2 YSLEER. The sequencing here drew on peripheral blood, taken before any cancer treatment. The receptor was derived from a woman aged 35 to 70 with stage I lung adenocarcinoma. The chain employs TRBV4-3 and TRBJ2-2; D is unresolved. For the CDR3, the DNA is TGCGCCAGCAGCCAAGGACAAGGCTACGGGGAGCTGTTTTTT. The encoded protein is CASSQGQGYGELFF.